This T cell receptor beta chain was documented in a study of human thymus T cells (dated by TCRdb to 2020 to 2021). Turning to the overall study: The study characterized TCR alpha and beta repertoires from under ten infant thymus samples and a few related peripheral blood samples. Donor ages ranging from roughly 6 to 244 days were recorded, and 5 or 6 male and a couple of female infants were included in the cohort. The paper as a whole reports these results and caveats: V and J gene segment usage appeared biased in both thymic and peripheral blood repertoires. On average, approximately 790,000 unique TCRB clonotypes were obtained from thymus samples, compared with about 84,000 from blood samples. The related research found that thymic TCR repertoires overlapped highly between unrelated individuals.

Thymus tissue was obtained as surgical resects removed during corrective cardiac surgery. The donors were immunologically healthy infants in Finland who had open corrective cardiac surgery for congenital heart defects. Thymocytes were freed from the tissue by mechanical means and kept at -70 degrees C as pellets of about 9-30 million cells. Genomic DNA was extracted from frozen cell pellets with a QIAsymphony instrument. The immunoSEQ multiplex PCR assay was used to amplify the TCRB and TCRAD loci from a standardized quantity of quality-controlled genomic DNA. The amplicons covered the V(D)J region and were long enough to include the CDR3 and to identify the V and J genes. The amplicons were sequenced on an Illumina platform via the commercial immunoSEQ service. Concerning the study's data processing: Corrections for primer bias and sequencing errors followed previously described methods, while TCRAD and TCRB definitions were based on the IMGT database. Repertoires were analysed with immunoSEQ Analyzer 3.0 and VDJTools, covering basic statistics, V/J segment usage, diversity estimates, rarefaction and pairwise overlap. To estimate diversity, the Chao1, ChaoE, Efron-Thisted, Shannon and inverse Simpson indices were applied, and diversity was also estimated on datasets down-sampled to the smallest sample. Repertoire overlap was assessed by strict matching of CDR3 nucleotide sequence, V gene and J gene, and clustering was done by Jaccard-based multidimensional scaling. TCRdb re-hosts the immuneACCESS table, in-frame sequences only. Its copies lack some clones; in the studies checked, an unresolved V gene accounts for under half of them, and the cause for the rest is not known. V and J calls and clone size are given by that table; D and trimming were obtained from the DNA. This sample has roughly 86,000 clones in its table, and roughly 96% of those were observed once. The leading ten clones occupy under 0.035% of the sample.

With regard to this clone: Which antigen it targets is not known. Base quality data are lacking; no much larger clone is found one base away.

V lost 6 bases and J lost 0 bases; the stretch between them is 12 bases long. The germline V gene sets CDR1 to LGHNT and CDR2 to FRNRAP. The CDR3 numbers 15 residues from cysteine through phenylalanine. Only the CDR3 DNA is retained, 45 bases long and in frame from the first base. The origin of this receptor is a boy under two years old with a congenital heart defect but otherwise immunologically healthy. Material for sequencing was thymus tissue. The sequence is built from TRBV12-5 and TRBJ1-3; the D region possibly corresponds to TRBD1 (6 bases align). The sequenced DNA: TGTGCTAGTGGGCCGGACAGTAACTCTGGAAACACCATATATTTT. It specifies CASGPDSNSGNTIYF.